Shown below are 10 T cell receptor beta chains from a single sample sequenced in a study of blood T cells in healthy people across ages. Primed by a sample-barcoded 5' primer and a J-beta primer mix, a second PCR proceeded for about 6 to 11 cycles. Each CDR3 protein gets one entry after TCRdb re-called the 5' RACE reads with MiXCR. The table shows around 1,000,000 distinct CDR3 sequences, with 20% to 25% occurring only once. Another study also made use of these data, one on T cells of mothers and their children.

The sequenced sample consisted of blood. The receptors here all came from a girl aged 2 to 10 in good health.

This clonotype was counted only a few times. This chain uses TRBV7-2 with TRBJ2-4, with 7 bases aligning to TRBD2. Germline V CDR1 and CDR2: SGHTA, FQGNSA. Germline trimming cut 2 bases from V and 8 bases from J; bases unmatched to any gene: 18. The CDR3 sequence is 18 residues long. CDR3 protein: CASSLPPGTTKRADIQYF. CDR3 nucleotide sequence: TGTGCCAGCAGCTTACCCCCGGGGACTACCAAAAGGGCGGACATTCAGTACTTC.

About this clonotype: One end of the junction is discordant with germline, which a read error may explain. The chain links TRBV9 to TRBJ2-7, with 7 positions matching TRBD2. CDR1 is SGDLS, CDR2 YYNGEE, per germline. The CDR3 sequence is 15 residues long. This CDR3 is CAGSGSGTTLYEQYF. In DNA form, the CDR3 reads TGTGCCGGCAGCGGATCCGGGACTACGCTCTACGAGCAGTACTTC.

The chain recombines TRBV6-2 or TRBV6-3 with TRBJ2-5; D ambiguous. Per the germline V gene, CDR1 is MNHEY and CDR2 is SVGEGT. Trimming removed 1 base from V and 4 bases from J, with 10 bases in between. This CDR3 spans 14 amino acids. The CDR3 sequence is CASSYYPETETQYF. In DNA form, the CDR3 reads TGTGCCAGCAGTTACTATCCGGAGACAGAGACCCAGTACTTC.

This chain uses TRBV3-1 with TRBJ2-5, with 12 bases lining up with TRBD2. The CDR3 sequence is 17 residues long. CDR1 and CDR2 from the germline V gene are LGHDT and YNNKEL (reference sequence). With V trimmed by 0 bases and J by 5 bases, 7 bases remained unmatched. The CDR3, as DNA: TGTGCCAGCAGCCAAGAGACTAGCGGGAGAGCAGCGGAGACCCAGTACTTC. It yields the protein CASSQETSGRAAETQYF.

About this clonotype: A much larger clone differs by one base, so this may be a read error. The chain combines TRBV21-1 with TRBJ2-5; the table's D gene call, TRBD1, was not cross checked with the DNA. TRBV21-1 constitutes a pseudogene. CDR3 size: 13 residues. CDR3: CVSSKRGCREQYF. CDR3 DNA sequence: TGTGTCAGCAGCAAACGGGGTTGCAGGGAGCAGTACTTC.

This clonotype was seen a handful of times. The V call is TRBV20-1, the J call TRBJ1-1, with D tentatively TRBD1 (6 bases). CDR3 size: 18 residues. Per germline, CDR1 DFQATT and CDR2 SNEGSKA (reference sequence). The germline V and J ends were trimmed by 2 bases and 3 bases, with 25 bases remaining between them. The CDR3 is CSARFMRTEGTSDTEAFF. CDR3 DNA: TGCAGTGCTAGATTTATGCGGACAGAGGGCACGTCGGACACTGAAGCTTTCTTT.

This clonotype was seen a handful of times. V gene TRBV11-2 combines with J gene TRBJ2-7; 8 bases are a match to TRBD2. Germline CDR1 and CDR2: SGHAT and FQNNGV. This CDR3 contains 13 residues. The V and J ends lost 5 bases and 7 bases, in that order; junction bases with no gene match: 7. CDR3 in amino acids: CASSAPGGNEQYF. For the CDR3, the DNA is TGTGCCAGCAGCGCCCCGGGGGGGAATGAGCAGTACTTC.

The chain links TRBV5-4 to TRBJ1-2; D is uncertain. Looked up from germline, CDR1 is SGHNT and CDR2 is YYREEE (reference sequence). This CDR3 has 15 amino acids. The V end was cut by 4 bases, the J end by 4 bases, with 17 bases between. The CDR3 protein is CASSQLSQHLYGYTF. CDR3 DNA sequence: TGTGCCAGCAGCCAGTTGTCACAGCATCTCTATGGCTACACCTTC.

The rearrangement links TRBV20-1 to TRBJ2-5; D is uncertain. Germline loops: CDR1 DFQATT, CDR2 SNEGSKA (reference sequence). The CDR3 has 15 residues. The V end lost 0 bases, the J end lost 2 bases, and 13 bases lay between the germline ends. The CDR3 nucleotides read TGCAGTGCTAGAGATCATGCGACGATTCAAGAGACCCAGTACTTC. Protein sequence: CSARDHATIQETQYF.

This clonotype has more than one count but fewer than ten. The CDR3 here is CASSPASEIQETQYF. CDR3 DNA sequence: TGTGCCAGCTCACCGGCCAGCGAAATCCAAGAGACCCAGTACTTC. The V call is TRBV18, the J call TRBJ2-5; D is unclear. The V gene lost 3 bases and the J gene lost 1 base, with 12 bases spanning the gap. The CDR3 consists of 15 residues. Per germline, CDR1 KGHSH and CDR2 LQKENI.